This T cell receptor (beta chain) originates from a study of shared clonotypes between healthy human individuals. General study results and limits: Approximately 5% of naive CD4 clonotypes were shared across four donors. Sequencing depth was predicted to influence how clonotypes are shared among donors.

The germline V and J ends were trimmed by 0 bases and 1 base, with 5 bases remaining between them. The germline gives CDR1 SGHRS, CDR2 YFSETQ. CDR3 length: 15 amino acids. A remark on this clone: Its cognate antigen is unknown.

Per the study methods: Filtering of immunoSEQ junctional sequences could not match full-length read filtering. Assay used: immunoSEQ multiplex PCR; TCRdb lists only in-frame clones, some missing. For V, J and clone size, that table is used; D and trimming come from the DNA. The table has nearly 1 million clones, 76% seen once. The J gene is TRBJ2-6, the V gene TRBV5-1; D remains unclear. The clonotype originates from a man in his late teens or twenties in good health. The specimen was memory CD4+ T cells sorted from blood. As for subset: CD45RA-negative fraction. In nucleotides, the CDR3 is TGCGCCAGCAGCTTGGAAATATCTGGGGCCAACGTCCTGACTTTC. This translates into CASSLEISGANVLTF.